The 29 T cell receptor beta chains given below trace back to one sample, sequenced in a study of identical twins. Using its own MiXCR run on the 5' RACE reads, TCRdb lists one record per CDR3 protein. Of 450,000 to 600,000 distinct CDR3 sequences in the sample, under 25% are singletons; the top ten hold 0.45% to 0.5%. This same sample was also part of a study on yellow fever vaccine responses in identical twins.

Material for sequencing was CD4+ T cells sorted from blood. The receptors were gathered from a young woman in good health.

CDR3 sequence (DNA): TGTGCCAGCAGTGAAGCCGGACGGCACACTGAAGCTTTCTTT. This gives the protein CASSEAGRHTEAFF. The chain carries TRBV6-1 and TRBJ1-1; D gene ambiguous. Germline V gene sequence: CDR1 MNHNS, CDR2 SASEGT. Trimming took off 0 bases at V and 3 bases at J, with 8 bases between the two ends. The CDR3 length is 14 residues.

V is TRBV20-1 and J is TRBJ1-2, with a tentative D call TRBD1 (5 bases). The CDR3 has 16 residues. Trimming removed 0 bases from V and 5 bases from J, with 19 bases in between. Germline assignment: CDR1 DFQATT and CDR2 SNEGSKA (reference sequence). The CDR3 sequence is CSARDGPRGAGYGYTF. CDR3 nucleotide sequence: TGCAGTGCTAGAGATGGGCCCCGGGGCGCAGGGTATGGCTACACCTTC.

The rearrangement links TRBV12-3 or TRBV12-4 to TRBJ2-3; 16 bases are shared with TRBD2. With 6 bases clipped from V and 5 bases from J, the junction kept 8 bases outside the gene matches. The CDR3 has 17 residues. The CDR3 sequence is CASSAGTSGRAVDTQYF. The CDR3, as DNA: TGTGCCAGCAGCGCCGGGACTAGCGGGAGGGCCGTAGATACGCAGTATTTT.

In its sample, this clonotype was seen many times. The genes are TRBV5-1 and TRBJ2-5, with D unresolved. CDR1 and CDR2 from the germline V gene are SGHRS and YFSETQ. The V end was cut by 4 bases, the J end by 4 bases, with 11 bases between. The length of the CDR3 is 13 residues. CDR3: CASSHPVSETQYF. CDR3 nucleotides: TGCGCCAGCAGCCACCCGGTGTCAGAGACCCAGTACTTC.

In its sample, this clonotype was seen a few times. V and J are TRBV5-1 and TRBJ1-2; D not certain. V gave up 0 bases and J gave up 0 bases, with 6 bases separating them. Germline loops: CDR1 SGHRS, CDR2 YFSETQ. CDR3 length: 14 residues. CDR3: CASSLEGANYGYTF. The CDR3 DNA reads as TGCGCCAGCAGCTTGGAGGGAGCTAACTATGGCTACACCTTC.

The V and J genes are TRBV25-1 and TRBJ2-6; weak D call: TRBD1 (6 bases). The CDR3 is made up of 16 amino acids. CDR1 and CDR2 (germline): MGHDK, SYGVNS. Between the trimmed V and J ends, which lost 5 bases and 3 bases, there was a span of 14 bases. The CDR3 bases are TGTGCCAGCAGTCCCCCCAGGGGAAGTGGGGCCAACGTCCTGACTTTC. Residues: CASSPPRGSGANVLTF.

This clonotype was seen only a few times. The rearrangement joins TRBV21-1 to TRBJ2-7; the DNA was not used to check the table's D call, TRBD1. TRBV21-1 constitutes a pseudogene. CDR3 length: 14 residues. The CDR3 reads CASSNRDPAGEQYV. CDR3 DNA: TGTGCCAGCAGCAACCGGGACCCCGCAGGCGAGCAGTACGTC.

This chain links TRBV3-1 with TRBJ2-5, with D possibly called TRBD1 or TRBD2 (6 bases each). Trimming shortened V by 2 bases and J by 5 bases, and 18 bases separated the two germline ends. Per germline, CDR1 LGHDT and CDR2 YNNKEL (reference sequence). The CDR3 length is 16 residues. In DNA, the CDR3 is TGTGCCAGCAGCCAATTGGGGGGCGAGACCAGCGAGACCCAGTACTTC. Amino acids: CASSQLGGETSETQYF.

V gene TRBV3-1 combines with J gene TRBJ2-6; possibly TRBD1 for D (5 bases). This CDR3 comprises 16 residues. The germline gives CDR1 LGHDT, CDR2 YNNKEL (reference sequence). V dropped 7 bases and J dropped 2 bases, with 15 bases sitting between them. This CDR3 is CASTKLGAAGANVLTF. The CDR3 nucleotides are TGTGCCAGCACCAAGCTAGGGGCGGCTGGGGCCAACGTCCTGACTTTC.

This clonotype was seen ten or more times. The chain links TRBV5-1 to TRBJ2-1; no firm D call. V dropped 0 bases and J dropped 12 bases, with 10 bases sitting between them. Germline-derived CDR1 and CDR2 are SGHRS and YFSETQ. The CDR3 contains 12 residues. CDR3 region: CASSLVTAPQFF. The CDR3 nucleotides are TGCGCCAGCAGCTTGGTGACCGCCCCGCAGTTCTTC.

This clonotype was observed many times. The gene calls are TRBV4-1 and TRBJ1-1; 7 bases map to TRBD1. The CDR3 totals 15 residues. Per germline, CDR1 MGHRA and CDR2 YSYEKL. J lost 4 bases, V lost 0 bases, and 5 bases had no gene match. The CDR3 coding sequence is TGCGCCAGCAGCCAAGAAGGGGGCGCGGGCACTGAAGCTTTCTTT. It translates to CASSQEGGAGTEAFF.

The sample holds a few counts of this clonotype. The chain combines TRBV28 with TRBJ1-2; D is uncertain. This CDR3 spans 15 amino acids. V was pared by 4 bases and J by 3 bases, with 15 bases between. Germline V gives CDR1 MDHEN, CDR2 SYDVKM. The CDR3 sequence is CASSWTPLGDYGYTF. DNA for the CDR3: TGTGCCAGCAGTTGGACCCCGCTCGGGGACTATGGCTACACCTTC.

The chain recombines TRBV5-1 with TRBJ1-1; unclear D gene. Trimming stripped 0 bases from V and 1 base from J, with 7 bases between. Looked up from germline, CDR1 is SGHRS and CDR2 is YFSETQ. This CDR3 is 14 amino acids long. CDR3 in amino acids: CASSLVSRNTEAFF. The CDR3 nucleotides read TGCGCCAGCAGCTTGGTCTCCAGGAACACTGAAGCTTTCTTT.

This clonotype was seen more than once but under ten times. The chain couples TRBV15 to TRBJ2-5; 10 bases align to TRBD2. Germline-derived CDR1 and CDR2 are LNHNV and YYDKDF (reference sequence). This CDR3 region has 17 residues. V dropped 0 bases and J dropped 9; count of bases not matched to a gene: 13. In nucleotides, the CDR3 is TGTGCCACCAGCAGAGATCAGCTAGCGGGGGCACAGGGGTCCCAGTACTTC. Translating it yields CATSRDQLAGAQGSQYF. The full variable domain, rest sourced from reference TRBV15 and TRBJ2-5, is DAMVIQNPRYQVTQFGKPVTLSCSQTLNHNVMYWYQQKSSQAPKLLFHYYDKDFNNEADTPDNFQSRRPNTSFCFLDIRSPGLGDTAMYLCATSRDQLAGAQGSQYFGPGTRLLVL.

This clonotype was picked up a small number of times. The rearrangement joins TRBV12-3 or TRBV12-4 to TRBJ1-1, with D possibly being TRBD1 (6 bases). The V and J ends lost 5 bases and 6 bases respectively, with 10 bases between them. CDR3 length equals 12 residues. Here the CDR3 reads CASSLRQAEAFF. CDR3 nucleotide sequence: TGTGCCAGCAGTCTTCGACAGGCTGAAGCTTTCTTT.

CDR3 amino acids: CSAREQGRDTGELFF. For the CDR3, the DNA is TGCAGTGCTAGAGAGCAGGGTCGGGACACCGGGGAGCTGTTTTTT. V gene TRBV20-1 combines with J gene TRBJ2-2; tentatively, D is TRBD1 (5 bases). V lost 0 bases and J 3 bases, leaving 11 bases between the germline ends. CDR1 is DFQATT and CDR2 is SNEGSKA in the germline V gene (reference sequence). This CDR3 spans 15 amino acids.

This clonotype has just a few counts. The chain couples TRBV6-1 to TRBJ2-3; a weak D match, TRBD2 (5 bases). V shed 6 bases and J shed 5 bases, with 18 bases lying between them. Germline V lookup: CDR1 MNHNS, CDR2 SASEGT. The CDR3 covers 15 residues. The CDR3 region has the DNA TGTGCCAGCAGAAGTGGGGTAGGACTCGGAGATACGCAGTATTTT. Protein sequence: CASRSGVGLGDTQYF.

This sequence joins TRBV21-1 and TRBJ2-7; the tabulated D call, TRBD1, remains unverified against the DNA. TRBV21-1 is marked as a pseudogene. The CDR3 spans 17 residues. The CDR3 here is CASSRADRGRFPYEQYV. In nucleotides, the CDR3 is TGTGCCAGCAGCAGAGCTGACAGGGGAAGGTTCCCCTACGAGCAGTACGTC.

The sample holds one count of this clonotype. The V gene is TRBV3-1, the J gene TRBJ2-7, with 8 nucleotides matching TRBD2. V lost 4 bases to trimming and J lost 0 bases; unmatched junction nucleotides: 5. This CDR3 region has 15 residues. Germline CDR1 is LGHDT and CDR2 is YNNKEL (reference sequence). The CDR3 protein is CASSLTSGTSYEQYF. The CDR3 bases are TGTGCCAGCAGCCTCACTAGCGGTACCTCCTACGAGCAGTACTTC.

The V and J genes are TRBV12-3 or TRBV12-4 and TRBJ1-3; unclear D gene. The ends were cut back, 5 bases at V and 0 bases at J, with 2 bases in the middle. This CDR3 contains 12 residues. CDR3 in DNA: TGTGCCAGCAGTGTCTCTGGAAACACCATATATTTT. It yields the protein CASSVSGNTIYF.

This chain uses TRBV5-6 with TRBJ2-1, with TRBD1 as a possible D gene (6 bases). The length of the CDR3 is 13 residues. Germline lookup yields CDR1 SGHDT and CDR2 YYEEEE. The ends were cut back, 0 bases at V and 9 bases at J, with 10 bases in the middle. CDR3 sequence reads: CASSLVGASEQFF. The CDR3 DNA reads TGTGCCAGCAGCTTGGTGGGGGCTTCTGAGCAGTTCTTC.

In nucleotides, the CDR3 is TGCGCCAGCAGCTCCAATAGCCAGGGGGGATCGGGCGAGCAGTACTTC. Its translation is CASSSNSQGGSGEQYF. V usage is TRBV5-1 and J usage is TRBJ2-7; a possible D gene is TRBD1 (7 bases). The germline V and J ends were trimmed by 3 bases and 6 bases, with 22 bases remaining between them. Germline V gene data show CDR1 as SGHRS and CDR2 as YFSETQ. The CDR3 extends over 16 amino acids.

This clonotype appeared a few times. The chain carries TRBV25-1 and TRBJ2-7; D not resolved. The CDR3 length is 13 residues. Per germline, CDR1 MGHDK and CDR2 SYGVNS. V was cut by 4 bases and J by 1 base, with 8 bases left in between. Written as DNA, the CDR3 is TGTGCCAGCAGTGTGAAGAGTTCCTACGAGCAGTACTTC. It specifies CASSVKSSYEQYF.

This chain connects TRBV7-2 to TRBJ2-1; D is perhaps TRBD2 (6 bases). Germline CDR1 SGHTA, CDR2 FQGNSA. This CDR3 contains 15 residues. V lost 5 bases and J 1 base, leaving 12 bases between the germline ends. The CDR3 sequence is CASSPGTLSYNEQFF. Here the CDR3 DNA reads TGTGCCAGCAGCCCCGGGACTCTTTCCTACAATGAGCAGTTCTTC.

A few counts support this clonotype. The V gene is TRBV7-9, the J gene TRBJ2-2, with D unresolved. Germline CDR1 is SEHNR and CDR2 is FQNEAQ (reference sequence). The CDR3 extends over 13 amino acids. Trimming removed 4 bases from V and 5 bases from J, with 8 bases in between. The CDR3, as DNA: TGTGCCAGCAGCTCCTACTGGACCGGGGAGCTGTTTTTT. This encodes CASSSYWTGELFF.

V and J are TRBV24-1 and TRBJ1-2, with D unresolved. CDR3 length equals 14 residues. CDR1 and CDR2 from the germline V gene are KGHDR and SFDVKD. The V end was cut by 2 bases, the J end by 5 bases, with 11 bases between. The CDR3 loop reads CATSDSWTEYGYTF. In DNA, the CDR3 is TGTGCCACCAGTGATTCCTGGACGGAATATGGCTACACCTTC.

V is TRBV12-3 or TRBV12-4 and J is TRBJ2-2; D remains unclear. The CDR3 has 15 residues. Deletions cut 3 bases from V and 3 bases from J, with 11 bases between. CDR3 bases: TGTGCCAGCAGTTTCGTTGTCAGCCACACCGGGGAGCTGTTTTTT. Protein sequence: CASSFVVSHTGELFF.

This sequence joins TRBV12-3 or TRBV12-4 and TRBJ2-2; 7 bases are shared with TRBD1. J lost 7 bases, V lost 5 bases, and 10 bases had no gene match. This CDR3 is built from 15 residues. CDR3 sequence: CASSHDREKFGELFF. The CDR3 nucleotides read TGTGCCAGCAGTCATGACAGGGAGAAATTCGGGGAGCTGTTTTTT.

The rearrangement links TRBV2 to TRBJ2-1; 8 nucleotides agree with TRBD2. The CDR3 is 15 residues long. CDR1 SNHLY and CDR2 FYNNEI come from the germline V gene. Germline trimming cut 6 bases from V and 5 bases from J; bases unmatched to any gene: 9. CDR3 sequence: CASSSGTRPNNEQFF. Here the CDR3 DNA reads TGTGCCAGCAGCTCGGGGACTAGGCCTAACAATGAGCAGTTCTTC.